This T cell receptor (beta chain) was obtained from a study of cytotoxic CD8 clonotypes in ibrutinib-treated CLL. The overall study: A mean of about 240,000 productive templates and just under 95,000 productive rearrangements was obtained per sample.

Generated by immunoSEQ multiplex PCR, the TCRdb table keeps only in-frame clones and is missing some. The sample yields approximately 320,000 clones, roughly 70% seen once. The CDR3 is 15 amino acids. Germline V gives CDR1 ENHRY, CDR2 SYGVKD. V was clipped by 2 bases and J by 6 bases, with 11 bases between them. V usage is TRBV10-3 and J usage is TRBJ1-6; D possibly corresponds to TRBD1 (6 bases). Sequencing used PBMCs, obtained after 36 months of ibrutinib treatment. The source of this sequence is a human donor with chronic lymphocytic leukemia. The CDR3 nucleotides read TGTGCCATCAGTGAGGAGGGGGGAGGTAATTCACCCCTCCACTTT. Protein sequence: CAISEEGGGNSPLHF.